Sequencing of this T cell receptor (beta chain) was carried out in a study of cytomegalovirus exposure and HLA in healthy donors. Findings and caveats of the study: Published work reported that the classifier diagnosed cytomegalovirus status with high specificity and sensitivity. As confirmed in vitro, a few CMV-associated chains were specific for CMV antigens. Cytomegalovirus association was assigned to about 150 TCR beta chains.

Remarks on this clone: Its specificity is unknown.

The assay was immunoSEQ multiplex PCR, and TCRdb's table has in-frame clones only and misses some. The table includes about 120,000 clones, over 85% detected once. The CDR3 has 15 residues. Looked up from germline, CDR1 is MRHNA and CDR2 is SNTAGT. J was trimmed by 2 bases and V by 3 bases; bases with no gene match: 3. The chain carries TRBV6-4 and TRBJ2-3; 9 positions match TRBD2. This clonotype originated in a woman aged 18-29 years in good health and CMV-seronegative. Source material: PBMCs. Here the CDR3 DNA reads TGTGCCAGCAGTGATCGCGGGGGGGCCACAGATACGCAGTATTTT. It codes for CASSDRGGATDTQYF.